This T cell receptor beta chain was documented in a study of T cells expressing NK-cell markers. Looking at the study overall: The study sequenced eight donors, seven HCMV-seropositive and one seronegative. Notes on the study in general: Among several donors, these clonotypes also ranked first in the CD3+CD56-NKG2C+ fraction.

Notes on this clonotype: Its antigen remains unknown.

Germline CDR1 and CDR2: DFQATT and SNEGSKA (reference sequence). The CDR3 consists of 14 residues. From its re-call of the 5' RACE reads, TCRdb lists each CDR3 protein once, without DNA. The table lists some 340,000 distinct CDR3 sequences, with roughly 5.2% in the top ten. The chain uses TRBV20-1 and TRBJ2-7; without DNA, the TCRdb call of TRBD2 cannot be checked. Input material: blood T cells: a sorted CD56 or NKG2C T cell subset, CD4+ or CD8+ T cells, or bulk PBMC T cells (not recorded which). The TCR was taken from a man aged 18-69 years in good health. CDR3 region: CSAGLAGELREQYF.